This T cell receptor beta chain was retrieved from a study of early T cells in non-severe SARS-CoV-2 infection. Study-level background: Sequencing of bulk RNA from unsorted whole blood was done, without chain pairing.

This CDR3 region has 13 residues. Germline CDR1 is LNHDA and CDR2 is SQIVND (reference sequence). V lost 6 bases and J 4 bases, leaving 12 bases between the germline ends. The TCR library protocol attached unique molecular identifiers to the individual cDNA molecules. TCRdb reanalysed the 5' RACE reads using MiXCR and keeps one entry per CDR3 protein. This table has tens of thousands of distinct CDR3 sequences, more than 8.5% appearing once. On this clonotype: Its antigen is still unknown.

General study points: The VDJdb matching leaned toward anti-spike CD8 responses and overlooked private and CD4 specificities.

Sequenced input: whole blood. This receptor was identified in an adult who was a healthcare worker with PCR-confirmed SARS-CoV-2 infection or an uninfected control (not recorded which). This chain uses TRBV19 with TRBJ1-2, with unresolved D. In DNA, the CDR3 is TGTGCCAGTAGCCCCCCGGTAACCTATGGCTACACCTTC. It translates to CASSPPVTYGYTF.